A selection of T cell receptor beta chains follows, all from one sample in a study of shared clonotypes between healthy human individuals. Some clones are missing from TCRdb's copy, which holds only in-frame ones; the method was immunoSEQ multiplex PCR. This sample carries some 2,400,000 clones, around 95% of them seen once, and the ten largest clones take around 0.13%. Sequenced sample: naive CD4+ T cells sorted from blood. These receptors were collected from a man between 18 and 29 years old in good health. Each CDR3 is given with its conserved first and last residue. Fields, in order: CDR3 protein, CDR3 DNA, D gene, clone size, V gene, J gene. A D gene is named only where the DNA matches it firmly. Size tells how often a clone was seen (once, few, many) or the class of an expanded clone, and some rows leave it out.

cdr3_aa: CASSTSLTRTEAFF; cdr3_nt: TGTGCCAGTAGTACCAGCCTGACACGGACTGAAGCTTTCTTT; d_call: .; clone_size: .; v_call: TRBV19; j_call: TRBJ1-1
cdr3_aa: CASSSGQAGSPLHF; cdr3_nt: TGCGCCAGCAGCTCCGGACAGGCAGGTTCACCCCTCCACTTT; d_call: TRBD1; clone_size: .; v_call: TRBV4-3; j_call: TRBJ1-6
cdr3_aa: CASSDSAGHNSYEQYF; cdr3_nt: TGCGCCAGCAGTGACTCCGCGGGACACAACTCCTACGAGCAGTACTTC; d_call: .; clone_size: once; v_call: TRBV10-1; j_call: TRBJ2-7
cdr3_aa: CASNPTGLNTEAFF; cdr3_nt: TGTGCCAGCAACCCAACAGGGCTGAACACTGAAGCTTTCTTT; d_call: .; clone_size: .; v_call: TRBV7-3; j_call: TRBJ1-1
cdr3_aa: CASSPQLGPEAFF; cdr3_nt: TGTGCCAGCAGCCCCCAGTTAGGCCCTGAAGCTTTCTTT; d_call: .; clone_size: .; v_call: TRBV7-9; j_call: TRBJ1-1
cdr3_aa: CASSLVRGGLPRTDTQYF; cdr3_nt: TGTGCCAGCAGCTTAGTTCGGGGGGGGTTGCCCCGGACAGATACGCAGTATTTT; d_call: TRBD2; clone_size: .; v_call: TRBV7-2; j_call: TRBJ2-3
cdr3_aa: CASRSTKGGAFEQYF; cdr3_nt: TGTGCCAGCAGGTCCACCAAGGGTGGGGCCTTCGAGCAGTACTTC; d_call: .; clone_size: .; v_call: TRBV7-8; j_call: TRBJ2-7
cdr3_aa: CASSYWDRSISGANVLTF; cdr3_nt: TGTGCCAGCAGCTACTGGGACAGGAGTATCTCTGGGGCCAACGTCCTGACTTTC; d_call: TRBD1; clone_size: .; v_call: TRBV7-9; j_call: TRBJ2-6
cdr3_aa: CASSTSSSRNTEAFF; cdr3_nt: TGTGCCAGCAGCACATCTTCCAGCAGAAACACTGAAGCTTTCTTT; d_call: .; clone_size: once; v_call: TRBV11-2; j_call: TRBJ1-1
cdr3_aa: CASSGTRNTEAFF; cdr3_nt: TGTGCCAGCAGTGGTACACGGAACACTGAAGCTTTCTTT; d_call: .; clone_size: once; v_call: TRBV2; j_call: TRBJ1-1
cdr3_aa: CASSPGQGVTEAFF; cdr3_nt: TGTGCCAGCAGTCCGGGACAGGGGGTCACTGAAGCTTTCTTT; d_call: TRBD1; clone_size: .; v_call: TRBV6-5; j_call: TRBJ1-1
cdr3_aa: CASSQEGPGIETQYF; cdr3_nt: TGCGCCAGCAGCCAAGAGGGTCCAGGGATAGAGACCCAGTACTTC; d_call: .; clone_size: once; v_call: TRBV4-1; j_call: TRBJ2-5
cdr3_aa: CASRPSPVGDYGYTF; cdr3_nt: TGTGCCAGTAGACCCAGCCCCGTGGGAGACTATGGCTACACCTTC; d_call: .; clone_size: .; v_call: TRBV19; j_call: TRBJ1-2
cdr3_aa: CAWSLGDYSNQPQHF; cdr3_nt: TGTGCCTGGAGTCTCGGTGATTATAGCAATCAGCCCCAGCATTTT; d_call: .; clone_size: .; v_call: TRBV30; j_call: TRBJ1-5
cdr3_aa: CASRASNQPQHF; cdr3_nt: TGTGCCAGCAGGGCAAGCAATCAGCCCCAGCATTTT; d_call: .; clone_size: .; v_call: TRBV28; j_call: TRBJ1-5
cdr3_aa: CASRSAGPNTEAFF; cdr3_nt: TGTGCCAGCAGATCGGCAGGGCCGAACACTGAAGCTTTCTTT; d_call: .; clone_size: .; v_call: TRBV25-1; j_call: TRBJ1-1
cdr3_aa: CASSIDGPYGYTF; cdr3_nt: TGTGCCAGTAGTATAGATGGGCCCTATGGCTACACCTTC; d_call: .; clone_size: .; v_call: TRBV19; j_call: TRBJ1-2
cdr3_aa: CASSRPSGNTIYF; cdr3_nt: TGCGCCAGCAGCCGGCCCTCTGGAAACACCATATATTTT; d_call: .; clone_size: .; v_call: TRBV4-1; j_call: TRBJ1-3
cdr3_aa: CASSPGTGEYEKLFF; cdr3_nt: TGTGCCAGCAGCCCGGGGACAGGGGAGTATGAAAAACTGTTTTTT; d_call: TRBD1; clone_size: .; v_call: TRBV5-4; j_call: TRBJ1-4
cdr3_aa: CARQGNDEQYF; cdr3_nt: TGTGCCAGACAGGGTAACGACGAGCAGTACTTC; d_call: TRBD1; clone_size: .; v_call: TRBV30; j_call: TRBJ2-7
cdr3_aa: CASSNPQGAYEQYF; cdr3_nt: TGCGCCAGCAGCAACCCACAGGGTGCCTACGAGCAGTACTTC; d_call: .; clone_size: .; v_call: TRBV5-1; j_call: TRBJ2-7
cdr3_aa: CASSLGRGLAGVYEQYF; cdr3_nt: TGTGCCAGCAGCTTAGGCAGGGGACTAGCGGGGGTCTACGAGCAGTACTTC; d_call: TRBD2; clone_size: .; v_call: TRBV7-2; j_call: TRBJ2-7
cdr3_aa: CASSYILAREQFF; cdr3_nt: TGTGCCAGCAGTTACATACTAGCCCGGGAGCAGTTCTTC; d_call: .; clone_size: once; v_call: TRBV6-5; j_call: TRBJ2-1
cdr3_aa: CASSPVGAYYYEQYF; cdr3_nt: TGTGCCAGCTCACCTGTGGGAGCCTACTACTACGAGCAGTACTTC; d_call: .; clone_size: .; v_call: TRBV18; j_call: TRBJ2-7
cdr3_aa: CASSLPPFPGSPPGF; cdr3_nt: TGTGCCAGCAGCTTGCCGCCTTTTCCCGGTTCTCCCCCAGGATTC; d_call: .; clone_size: .; v_call: TRBV5-8; j_call: TRBJ2-4
cdr3_aa: CASSFIVGNQPQHF; cdr3_nt: TGTGCCAGCAGTTTCATCGTGGGGAATCAGCCCCAGCATTTT; d_call: .; clone_size: .; v_call: TRBV28; j_call: TRBJ1-5
cdr3_aa: CATWTRADTQYF; cdr3_nt: TGTGCCACCTGGACTAGGGCAGATACGCAGTATTTT; d_call: TRBD2; clone_size: .; v_call: TRBV27; j_call: TRBJ2-3
cdr3_aa: CASSLGLAVSTDTQYF; cdr3_nt: TGCGCCAGCAGCTTGGGACTAGCGGTTAGCACAGATACGCAGTATTTT; d_call: TRBD2; clone_size: few; v_call: TRBV5-1; j_call: TRBJ2-3
cdr3_aa: CASSSQGARNTEAFF; cdr3_nt: TGTGCCAGCAGTTCACAGGGGGCACGAAACACTGAAGCTTTCTTT; d_call: TRBD1; clone_size: .; v_call: TRBV28; j_call: TRBJ1-1
cdr3_aa: CASSREGPSGNTIYF; cdr3_nt: TGTGCCAGCTCACGGGAGGGGCCTTCTGGAAACACCATATATTTT; d_call: .; clone_size: .; v_call: TRBV18; j_call: TRBJ1-3
cdr3_aa: CASSESVLGSTEAFF; cdr3_nt: TGTGCCAGCAGTGAATCGGTCCTTGGGAGCACTGAAGCTTTCTTT; d_call: .; clone_size: .; v_call: TRBV25-1; j_call: TRBJ1-1
cdr3_aa: CASSLSGTEAFF; cdr3_nt: TGCGCCAGCAGCTTAAGCGGGACTGAAGCTTTCTTT; d_call: .; clone_size: once; v_call: TRBV5-1; j_call: TRBJ1-1
cdr3_aa: CASSDEGGRTGELFF; cdr3_nt: TGTGCCAGCAGTGATGAAGGCGGGAGGACCGGGGAGCTGTTTTTT; d_call: TRBD2; clone_size: .; v_call: TRBV6-1; j_call: TRBJ2-2
cdr3_aa: CAWNRGYGYTF; cdr3_nt: TGTGCCTGGAACAGGGGGTATGGCTACACCTTC; d_call: TRBD1; clone_size: .; v_call: TRBV30; j_call: TRBJ1-2
cdr3_aa: CASSWRDRVYEQYF; cdr3_nt: TGTGCCAGCAGCTGGCGGGACAGAGTCTACGAGCAGTACTTC; d_call: .; clone_size: .; v_call: TRBV5-5; j_call: TRBJ2-7
cdr3_aa: CASSQRLVGGNEQFF; cdr3_nt: TGTGCCAGCAGTCAGAGATTAGTTGGGGGTAATGAGCAGTTCTTC; d_call: .; clone_size: .; v_call: TRBV6-5; j_call: TRBJ2-1
cdr3_aa: CASSPGLAGAYEQYF; cdr3_nt: TGCGCCAGCAGCCCCGGACTAGCGGGGGCCTACGAGCAGTACTTC; d_call: TRBD2; clone_size: .; v_call: TRBV4-1; j_call: TRBJ2-7
cdr3_aa: CASSVEGGGSPLHF; cdr3_nt: TGTGCCAGCAGCGTAGAAGGGGGCGGGTCACCCCTCCACTTT; d_call: TRBD1; clone_size: once; v_call: TRBV9; j_call: TRBJ1-6
cdr3_aa: CASSSDTLSGEQYF; cdr3_nt: TGCGCCAGCAGCTCGGACACCCTGTCGGGTGAGCAGTACTTC; d_call: .; clone_size: .; v_call: TRBV5-1; j_call: TRBJ2-7
cdr3_aa: CASSVDPAGVSDTQYF; cdr3_nt: TGTGCCAGCAGCGTAGACCCAGCGGGAGTATCGGATACGCAGTATTTT; d_call: TRBD2; clone_size: .; v_call: TRBV9; j_call: TRBJ2-3